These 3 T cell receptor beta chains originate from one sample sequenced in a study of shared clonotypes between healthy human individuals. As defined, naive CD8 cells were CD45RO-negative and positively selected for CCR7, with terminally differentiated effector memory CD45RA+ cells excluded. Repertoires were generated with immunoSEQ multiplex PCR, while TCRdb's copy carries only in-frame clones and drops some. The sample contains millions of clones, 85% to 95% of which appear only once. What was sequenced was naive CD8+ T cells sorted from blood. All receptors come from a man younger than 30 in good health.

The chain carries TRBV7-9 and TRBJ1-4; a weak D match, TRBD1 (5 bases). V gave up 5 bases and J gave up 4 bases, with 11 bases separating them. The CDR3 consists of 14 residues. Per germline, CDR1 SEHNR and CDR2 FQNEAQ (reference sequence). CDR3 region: CASSPTAVNEKLFF. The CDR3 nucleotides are TGTGCCAGCAGCCCGACAGCGGTTAATGAAAAACTGTTTTTT. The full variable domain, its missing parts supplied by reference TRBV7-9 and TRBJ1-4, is DTGVSQNPRHKITKRGQNVTFRCDPISEHNRLYWYRQTLGQGPEFLTYFQNEAQLEKSRLLSDRFSAERPKGSFSTLEIQRTEQGDSAMYLCASSPTAVNEKLFFGSGTQLSVL.

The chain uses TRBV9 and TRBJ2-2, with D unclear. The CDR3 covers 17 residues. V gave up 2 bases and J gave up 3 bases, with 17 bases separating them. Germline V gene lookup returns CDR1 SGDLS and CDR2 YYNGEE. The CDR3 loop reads CASSVQWDWSDTGELFF. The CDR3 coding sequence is TGTGCCAGCAGCGTTCAGTGGGATTGGAGTGACACCGGGGAGCTGTTTTTT.

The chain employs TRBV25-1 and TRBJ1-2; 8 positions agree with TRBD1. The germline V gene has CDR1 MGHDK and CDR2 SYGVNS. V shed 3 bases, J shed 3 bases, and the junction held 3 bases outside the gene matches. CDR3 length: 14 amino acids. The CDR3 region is CASSEDREDYGYTF. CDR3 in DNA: TGTGCCAGCAGTGAGGACAGGGAGGACTATGGCTACACCTTC.